A selection of T cell receptor beta chains follows, all from one sample in a study of spatial heterogeneity in lung cancer. TCRdb reprocessed the 5' RACE reads via MiXCR and lists one record per CDR3 protein. Of a few thousand distinct CDR3 sequences in the sample, approximately 4.8% were seen once. Material: lung tumor tissue, obtained at surgery. These receptors originate from a male donor with early-stage non-small cell lung cancer. Each CDR3 is given without its conserved first and last residue.

v_call	j_call	cdr3_aa
TRBV3-1	TRBJ2-3	ASSPTGTIQY
TRBV6-2/TRBV6-3	TRBJ1-1	ASSYSIGKTLNTEAF
TRBV4-1	TRBJ1-3	ASSQDTGNTIY
TRBV28	TRBJ2-3	ASSPPRGGQY
TRBV24-1	TRBJ2-3	ATSDLPGGGTDTQY
TRBV7-9	TRBJ2-1	ASSLGRSSGSKQF
TRBV6-2/TRBV6-3	TRBJ2-1	ASGGPYNEQF
TRBV7-8	TRBJ1-6	ASSYWDRDNSPLH
TRBV5-1	TRBJ2-5	ASSLVVGGETQY
TRBV6-6	TRBJ1-1	ASSYAEFMNTEAF
TRBV29-1	TRBJ2-1	SEGTGHEQF
TRBV5-5	TRBJ1-1	ASSLAGTGGEAF
TRBV4-3	TRBJ1-5	ASSQDLQGMNQPQH
TRBV6-5	TRBJ1-2	ASSHPTGSGYT
TRBV12-3/TRBV12-4	TRBJ2-4	ASSAGTSGGLQY
TRBV15	TRBJ2-6	ATSRERRANVLT
TRBV7-3	TRBJ2-2	ASSRYSGTVNTGELF
TRBV12-3/TRBV12-4	TRBJ1-1	ASRRQGPMGTEAF
TRBV7-8	TRBJ2-1	ASSLFPIKRESSYNEQF
TRBV9	TRBJ1-5	ASSPGTGLAQH
TRBV19	TRBJ2-7	ASKRTPDSYEQY
TRBV28	TRBJ1-5	ASSWWGLVQPQH
TRBV19	TRBJ2-5	ASSAGVPQETQY
TRBV28	TRBJ2-7	ASSFNIGTASYEQY
TRBV7-2	TRBJ2-4	ASSSQGAADIQY
TRBV20-1	TRBJ1-5	SALALLGDQPQH
TRBV7-6	TRBJ2-5	ASSLALAPGTQY
TRBV5-4	TRBJ2-7	ASSLRGRAASSYEQY
TRBV7-3	TRBJ2-1	ASSLKRGEQF
TRBV9	TRBJ2-1	ASSVRVAPPAEQF
TRBV6-5	TRBJ2-2	ASRVQGATGELF
TRBV4-3	TRBJ2-5	ASSRTSGRQETQY
TRBV13	TRBJ2-5	ASSQRTGQETQY
TRBV20-1	TRBJ2-2	SANRLGLSTGELF
TRBV6-2/TRBV6-3	TRBJ1-2	ASNSPTTQYGYT
TRBV6-1	TRBJ2-1	ASTLPSGEYNEQF
TRBV7-9	TRBJ1-5	ASNRDVNQPQH
TRBV20-1	TRBJ1-2	SATDEANYGYT
TRBV5-6	TRBJ2-2	ASSLGYGELF
TRBV30	TRBJ2-5	AWTPRGTVQETQY
TRBV6-6	TRBJ1-5	ASSYSTGNRADQPQH
TRBV20-1	TRBJ2-2	SSQGRSAGELF
TRBV19	TRBJ2-5	ASSSRGSQETQY
TRBV7-6	TRBJ2-3	ASSLGRGGIDGTDTQY